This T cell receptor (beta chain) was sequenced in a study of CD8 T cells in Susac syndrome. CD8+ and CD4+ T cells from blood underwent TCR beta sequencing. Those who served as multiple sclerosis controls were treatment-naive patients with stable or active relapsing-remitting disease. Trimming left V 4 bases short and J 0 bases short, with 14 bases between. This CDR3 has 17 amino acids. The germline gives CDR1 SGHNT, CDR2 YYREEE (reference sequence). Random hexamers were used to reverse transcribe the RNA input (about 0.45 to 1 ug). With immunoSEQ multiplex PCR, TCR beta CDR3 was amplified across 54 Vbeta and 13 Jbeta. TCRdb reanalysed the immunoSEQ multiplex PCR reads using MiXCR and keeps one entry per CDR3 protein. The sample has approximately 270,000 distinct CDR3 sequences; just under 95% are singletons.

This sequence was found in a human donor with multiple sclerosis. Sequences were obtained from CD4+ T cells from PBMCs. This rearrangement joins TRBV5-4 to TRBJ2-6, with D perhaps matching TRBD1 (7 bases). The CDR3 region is CASSKEQGGSGANVLTF. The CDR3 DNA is TGTGCCAGCAGCAAAGAGCAGGGGGGCTCTGGGGCCAACGTCCTGACTTTC. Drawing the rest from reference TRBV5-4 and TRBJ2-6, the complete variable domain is ETGVTQSPTHLIKTRGQQVTLRCSSQSGHNTVSWYQQALGQGPQFIFQYYREEENGRGNFPPRFSGLQFPNYSSELNVNALELDDSALYLCASSKEQGGSGANVLTFGAGSRLTVL.